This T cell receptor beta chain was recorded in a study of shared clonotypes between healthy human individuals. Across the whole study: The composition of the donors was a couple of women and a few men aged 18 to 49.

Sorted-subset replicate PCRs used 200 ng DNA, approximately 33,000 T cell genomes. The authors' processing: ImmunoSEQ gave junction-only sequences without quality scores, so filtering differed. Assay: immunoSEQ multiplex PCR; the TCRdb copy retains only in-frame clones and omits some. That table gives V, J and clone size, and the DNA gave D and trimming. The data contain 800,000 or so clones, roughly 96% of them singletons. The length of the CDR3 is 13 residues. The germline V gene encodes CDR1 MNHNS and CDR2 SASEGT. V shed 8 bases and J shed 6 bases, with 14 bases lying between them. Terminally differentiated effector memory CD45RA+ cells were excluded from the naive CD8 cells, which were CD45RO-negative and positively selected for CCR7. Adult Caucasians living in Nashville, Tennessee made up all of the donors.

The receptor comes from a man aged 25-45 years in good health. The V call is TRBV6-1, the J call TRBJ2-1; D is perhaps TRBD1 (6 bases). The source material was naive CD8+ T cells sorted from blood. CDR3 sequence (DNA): TGTGCCAGCCCCCGGACAGCCGGCAATGAGCAGTTCTTC. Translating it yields CASPRTAGNEQFF.